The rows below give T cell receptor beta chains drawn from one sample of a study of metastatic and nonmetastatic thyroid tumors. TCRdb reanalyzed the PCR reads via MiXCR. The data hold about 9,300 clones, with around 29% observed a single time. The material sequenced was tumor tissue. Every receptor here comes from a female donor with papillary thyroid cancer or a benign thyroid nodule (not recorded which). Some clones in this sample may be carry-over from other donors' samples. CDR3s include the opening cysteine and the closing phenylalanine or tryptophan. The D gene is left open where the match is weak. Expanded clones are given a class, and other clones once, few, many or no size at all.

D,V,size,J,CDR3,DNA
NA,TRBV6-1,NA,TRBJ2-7,CASSRWTNEQYF,TGTGCCAGCAGCCGATGGACGAACGAGCAGTACTTC
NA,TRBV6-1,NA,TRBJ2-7,CASRTDTLGEQYF,TGTGCCAGCAGAACCGACACCCTCGGCGAGCAGTACTTC
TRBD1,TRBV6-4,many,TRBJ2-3,CASSPGTEGDTQYF,TGTGCCAGCAGTCCCGGGACAGAAGGAGATACGCAGTATTTT
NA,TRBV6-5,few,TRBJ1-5,CASSYSTSAYSNQPQHF,TGTGCCAGCAGTTACAGCACAAGTGCTTATAGCAATCAGCCCCAGCATTTT
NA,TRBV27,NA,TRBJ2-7,CASSTGPTTYEQYF,TGTGCCAGCAGTACGGGCCCTACTACCTACGAGCAGTACTTC
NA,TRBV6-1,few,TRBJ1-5,CASTLIWVGGNQPQHF,TGTGCCAGCACCTTAATCTGGGTGGGCGGAAATCAGCCCCAGCATTTT
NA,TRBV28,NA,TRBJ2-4,CASSSVQNIQYF,TGTGCCAGCAGCTCGGTCCAAAACATTCAGTACTTC
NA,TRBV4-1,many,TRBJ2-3,CASSPSSPYTDTQYF,TGCGCCAGCAGCCCTTCAAGCCCTTATACAGATACGCAGTATTTT
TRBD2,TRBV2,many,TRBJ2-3,CASSLGGVRTDTQYF,TGTGCCAGCAGTTTGGGGGGGGTGAGGACAGATACGCAGTATTTT
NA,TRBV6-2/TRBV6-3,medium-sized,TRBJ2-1,CASSYQGLGEQFF,TGTGCCAGCAGTTACCAGGGCCTGGGTGAGCAGTTCTTC
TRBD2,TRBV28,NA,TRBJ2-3,CASSLPPQWEGPSDTQYF,TGTGCCAGCAGTTTACCCCCCCAGTGGGAGGGCCCCTCAGATACGCAGTATTTT
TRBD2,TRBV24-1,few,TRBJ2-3,CATSDPSGRLTDTQYF,TGTGCCACTAGTGATCCTAGCGGGAGGCTCACAGATACGCAGTATTTT
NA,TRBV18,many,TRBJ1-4,CASSHGQGTANEKLFF,TGTGCCAGCTCACACGGGCAGGGGACGGCTAATGAAAAACTGTTTTTT
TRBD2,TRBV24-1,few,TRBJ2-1,CATSGGAYNEQFF,TGTGCCACCAGCGGGGGGGCCTACAATGAGCAGTTCTTC
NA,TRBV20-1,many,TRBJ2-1,CSAISSFGINEQFF,TGCAGTGCTATTTCTAGTTTTGGGATCAATGAGCAGTTCTTC
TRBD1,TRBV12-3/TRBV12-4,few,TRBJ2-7,CSISSTGTGFYEQYF,TGTTCCATCAGTTCTACCGGGACAGGCTTCTACGAGCAGTACTTC
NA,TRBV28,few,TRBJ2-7,CASSLDRVGSYEQYF,TGTGCCAGCAGTCTGGACAGAGTGGGATCCTACGAGCAGTACTTC
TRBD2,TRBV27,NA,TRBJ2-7,CASRILAGALYEQYF,TGTGCCAGCAGAATACTAGCGGGAGCTCTCTACGAGCAGTACTTC
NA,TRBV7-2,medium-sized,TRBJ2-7,CASSLRYSYEQYF,TGTGCCAGCAGCTTACGCTACAGTTACGAGCAGTACTTC
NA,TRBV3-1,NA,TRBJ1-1,CASSLGQLNTEAFF,TGTGCCAGCAGCCTTGGACAGCTGAACACTGAAGCTTTCTTT
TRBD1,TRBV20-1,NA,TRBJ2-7,CSASRQSPPGQGYYEQYF,TGCAGTGCTAGTCGACAGAGCCCCCCGGGACAGGGCTACTACGAGCAGTACTTC
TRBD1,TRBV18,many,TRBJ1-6,CASSPGQGPLHF,TGTGCCAGCTCCCCTGGACAGGGACCCCTCCACTTT
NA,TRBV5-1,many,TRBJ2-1,CASSFRLEGSSINEQFF,TGCGCCAGCAGCTTTCGACTAGAGGGTAGTAGTATCAATGAGCAGTTCTTC
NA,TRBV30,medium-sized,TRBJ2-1,CAWSVRRGLSYNEQFF,TGTGCCTGGAGTGTACGGAGGGGCCTTTCCTACAATGAGCAGTTCTTC
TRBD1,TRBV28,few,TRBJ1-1,CASSLWTGTGGGITEAFF,TGTGCCAGCAGTTTATGGACCGGGACAGGGGGCGGAATCACTGAAGCTTTCTTT
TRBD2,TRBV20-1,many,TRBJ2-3,CSAQLWLAGVYTQYF,TGCAGTGCACAGTTGTGGCTAGCGGGAGTATATACGCAGTATTTT
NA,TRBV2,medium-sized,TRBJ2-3,CASSEGLVGTDTQYF,TGTGCCAGCAGTGAAGGACTAGTGGGCACAGATACGCAGTATTTT
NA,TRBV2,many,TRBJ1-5,CASSDSQPNQPQHF,TGTGCCAGCAGTGACAGCCAGCCCAATCAGCCCCAGCATTTT
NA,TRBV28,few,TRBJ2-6,CANSLFPGANVLTF,TGTGCCAACAGTCTCTTCCCTGGGGCCAACGTCCTGACTTTT
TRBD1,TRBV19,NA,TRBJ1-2,CARPSNRDRGHRNYGYTF,TGTGCCAGACCCTCAAACCGGGACAGGGGGCACCGTAACTATGGCTACACCTTC
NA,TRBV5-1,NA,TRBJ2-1,CASSSISTNEQFF,TGCGCCAGCAGCTCTATTAGCACGAATGAGCAGTTCTTC
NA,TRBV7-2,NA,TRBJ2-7,CASSLVTAGHEQYF,TGTGCCAGCAGCTTAGTTACTGCGGGGCACGAGCAGTACTTC
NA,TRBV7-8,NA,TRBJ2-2,CASSSPSRRVTGELFF,TGTGCCAGCAGCTCACCGTCGAGGAGGGTCACCGGGGAGCTGTTTTTT
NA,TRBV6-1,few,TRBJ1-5,CASNTQVGHPQHF,TGTGCCAGCAACACACAGGTGGGTCATCCCCAGCATTTT
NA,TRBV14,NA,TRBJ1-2,CASSQEAGNPTSGYTF,TGTGCCAGCAGCCAAGAGGCAGGCAACCCCACCTCTGGCTACACCTTC
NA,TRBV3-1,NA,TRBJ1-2,CASSQGLTRGYTF,TGTGCCAGCAGCCAGGGTTTGACACGTGGCTACACCTTC
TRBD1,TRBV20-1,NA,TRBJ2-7,CSAASTGGYEQYF,TGCAGTGCCGCCTCGACAGGGGGCTACGAGCAGTACTTC
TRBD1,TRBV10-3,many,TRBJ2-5,CAISETTYRGPQETQYF,TGTGCCATCAGTGAGACGACCTACAGGGGGCCCCAAGAGACCCAGTACTTC
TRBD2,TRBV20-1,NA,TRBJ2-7,CSSRAYGASGLYEQYF,TGCAGTTCTAGAGCCTACGGGGCTAGCGGTCTCTACGAGCAGTACTTC
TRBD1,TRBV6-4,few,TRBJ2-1,CASSGQGEGEQFF,TGTGCCAGCAGTGGACAGGGGGAAGGTGAGCAGTTCTTC
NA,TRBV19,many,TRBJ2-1,CASSMSSNSYNEQFF,TGTGCCAGTAGTATGAGCTCTAACTCCTACAATGAGCAGTTCTTC
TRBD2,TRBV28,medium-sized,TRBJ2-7,CASSLWSGRGSEQYF,TGTGCCAGCAGTTTATGGTCCGGGAGGGGCTCTGAGCAGTACTTC
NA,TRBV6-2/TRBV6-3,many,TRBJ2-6,CASSYHRLYLSGANVLTF,TGTGCCAGCAGTTACCACAGACTGTATCTCTCTGGGGCCAACGTCTTGACTTTC
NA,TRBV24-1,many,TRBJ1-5,CATRGGSPQPQHF,TGTGCCACCAGGGGGGGATCGCCTCAGCCCCAGCATTTT